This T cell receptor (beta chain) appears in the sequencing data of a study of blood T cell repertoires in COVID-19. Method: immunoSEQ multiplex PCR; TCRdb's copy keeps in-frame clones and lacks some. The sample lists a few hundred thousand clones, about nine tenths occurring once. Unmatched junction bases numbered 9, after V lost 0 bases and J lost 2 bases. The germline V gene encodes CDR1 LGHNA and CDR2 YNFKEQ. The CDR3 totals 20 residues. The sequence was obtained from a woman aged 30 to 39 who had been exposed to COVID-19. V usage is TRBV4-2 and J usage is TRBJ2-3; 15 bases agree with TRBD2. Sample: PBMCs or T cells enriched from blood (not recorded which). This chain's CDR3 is CASSQDMGLAGGPHTDTQYF. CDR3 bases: TGTGCCAGCAGCCAAGACATGGGACTAGCGGGAGGTCCCCACACAGATACGCAGTATTTT.